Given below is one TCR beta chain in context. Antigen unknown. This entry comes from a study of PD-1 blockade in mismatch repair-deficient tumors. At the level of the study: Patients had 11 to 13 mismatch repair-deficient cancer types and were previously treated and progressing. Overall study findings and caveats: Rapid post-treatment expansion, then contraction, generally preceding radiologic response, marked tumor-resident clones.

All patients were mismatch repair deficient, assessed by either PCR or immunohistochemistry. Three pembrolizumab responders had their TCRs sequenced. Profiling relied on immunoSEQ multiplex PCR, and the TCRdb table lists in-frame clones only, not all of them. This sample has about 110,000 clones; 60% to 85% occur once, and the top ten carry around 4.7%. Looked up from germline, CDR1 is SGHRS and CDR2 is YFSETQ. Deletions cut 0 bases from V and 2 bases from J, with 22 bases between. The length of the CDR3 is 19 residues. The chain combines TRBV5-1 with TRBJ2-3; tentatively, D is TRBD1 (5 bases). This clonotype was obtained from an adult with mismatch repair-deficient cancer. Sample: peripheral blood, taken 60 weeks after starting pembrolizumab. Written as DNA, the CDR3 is TGCGCCAGCAGCTTGGGGTCAGGGTTCCGAGGACCACCCACAGATACGCAGTATTTT. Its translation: CASSLGSGFRGPPTDTQYF.